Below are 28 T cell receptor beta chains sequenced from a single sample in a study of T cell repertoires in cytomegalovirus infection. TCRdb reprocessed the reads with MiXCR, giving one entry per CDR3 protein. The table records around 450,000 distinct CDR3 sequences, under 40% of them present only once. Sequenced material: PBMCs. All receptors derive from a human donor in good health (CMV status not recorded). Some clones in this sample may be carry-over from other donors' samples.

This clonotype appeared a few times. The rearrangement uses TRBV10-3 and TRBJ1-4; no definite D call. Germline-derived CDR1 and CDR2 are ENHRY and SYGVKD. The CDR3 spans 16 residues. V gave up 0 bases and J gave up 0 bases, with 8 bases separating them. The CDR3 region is CAISESGFTTNEKLFF. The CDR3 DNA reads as TGTGCCATCAGTGAGTCTGGGTTTACAACTAATGAAAAACTGTTTTTT.

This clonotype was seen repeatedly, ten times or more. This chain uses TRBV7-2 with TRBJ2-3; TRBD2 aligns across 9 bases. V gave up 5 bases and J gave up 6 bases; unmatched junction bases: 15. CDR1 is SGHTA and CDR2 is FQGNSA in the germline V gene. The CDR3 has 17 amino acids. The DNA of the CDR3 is TGTGCCAGCAGCGTTCTAGGCGGGGGGGACGGAACGGATACGCAGTATTTT. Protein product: CASSVLGGGDGTDTQYF.

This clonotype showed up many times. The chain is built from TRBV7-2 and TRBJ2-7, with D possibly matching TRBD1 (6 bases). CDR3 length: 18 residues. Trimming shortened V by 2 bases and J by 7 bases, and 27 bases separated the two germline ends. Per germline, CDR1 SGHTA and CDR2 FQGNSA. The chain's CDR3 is CASSLQGWAPMLAGEQYF. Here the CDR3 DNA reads TGTGCCAGCAGCTTACAGGGGTGGGCTCCCATGTTGGCGGGTGAGCAGTACTTC. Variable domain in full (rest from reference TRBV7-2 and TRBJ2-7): GAGVSQSPSNKVTEKGKDVELRCDPISGHTALYWYRQSLGQGLEFLIYFQGNSAPDKSGLPSDRFSAERTGGSVSTLTIQRTQQEDSAVYLCASSLQGWAPMLAGEQYFGPGTRLTVT.

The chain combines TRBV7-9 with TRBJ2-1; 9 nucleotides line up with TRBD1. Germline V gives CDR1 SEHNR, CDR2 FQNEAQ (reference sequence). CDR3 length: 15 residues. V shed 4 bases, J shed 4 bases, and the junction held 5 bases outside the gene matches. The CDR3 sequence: CASSSGTGYYNEQFF. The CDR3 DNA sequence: TGTGCCAGCAGCTCCGGGACAGGGTATTACAATGAGCAGTTCTTC.

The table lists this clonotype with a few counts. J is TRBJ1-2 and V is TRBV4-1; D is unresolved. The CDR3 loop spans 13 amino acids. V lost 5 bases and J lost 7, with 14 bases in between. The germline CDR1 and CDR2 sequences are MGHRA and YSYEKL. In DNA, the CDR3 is TGCGCCAGCAGCTTCGGACTAAGCTTTGGCTACACCTTC. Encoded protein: CASSFGLSFGYTF.

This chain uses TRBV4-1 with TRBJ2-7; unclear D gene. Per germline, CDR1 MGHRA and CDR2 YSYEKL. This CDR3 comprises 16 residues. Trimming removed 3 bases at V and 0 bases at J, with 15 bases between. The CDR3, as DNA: TGCGCCAGCAGCCAGAAGCTTGAATACCCCTCCTACGAGCAGTACTTC. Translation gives CASSQKLEYPSYEQYF.

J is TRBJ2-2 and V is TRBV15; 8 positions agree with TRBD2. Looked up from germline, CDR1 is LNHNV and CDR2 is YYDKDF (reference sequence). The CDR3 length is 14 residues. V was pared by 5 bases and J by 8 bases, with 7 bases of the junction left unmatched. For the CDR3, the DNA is TGTGCCACCAGCCCCGGGGGGGCTTCTGGGGAGCTGTTTTTT. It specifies CATSPGGASGELFF.

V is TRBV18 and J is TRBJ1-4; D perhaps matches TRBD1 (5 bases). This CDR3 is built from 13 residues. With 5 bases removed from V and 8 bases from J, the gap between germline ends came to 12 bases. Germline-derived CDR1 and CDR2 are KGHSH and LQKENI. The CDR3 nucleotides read TGTGCCAGCTCAATCGCCGAGGGGGAAAAACTGTTTTTT. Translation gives CASSIAEGEKLFF.

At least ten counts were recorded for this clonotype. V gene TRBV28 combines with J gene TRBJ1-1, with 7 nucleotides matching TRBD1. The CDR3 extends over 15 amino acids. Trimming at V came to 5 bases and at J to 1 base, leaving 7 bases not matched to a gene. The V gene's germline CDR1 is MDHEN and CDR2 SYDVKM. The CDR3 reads CASSTTGTANTEAFF. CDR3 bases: TGTGCCAGCAGTACCACCGGGACAGCGAACACTGAAGCTTTCTTT.

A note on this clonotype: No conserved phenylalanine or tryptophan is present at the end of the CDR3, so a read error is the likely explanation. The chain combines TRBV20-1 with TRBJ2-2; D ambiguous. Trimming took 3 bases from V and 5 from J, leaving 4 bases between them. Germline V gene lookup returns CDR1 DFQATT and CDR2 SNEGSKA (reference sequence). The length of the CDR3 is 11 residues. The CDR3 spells CSASKTGELFL. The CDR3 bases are TGCAGTGCTAGTAAGACCGGGGAGCTGTTTTTG.

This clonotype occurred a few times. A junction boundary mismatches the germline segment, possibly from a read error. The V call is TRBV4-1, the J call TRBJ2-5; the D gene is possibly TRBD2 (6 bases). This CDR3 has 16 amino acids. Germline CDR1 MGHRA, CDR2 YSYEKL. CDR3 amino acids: CASSQEERARQETQYF. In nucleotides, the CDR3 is TGTGCCAGCAGCCAAGAAGAGCGGGCCAGGCAAGAGACCCAGTACTTC.

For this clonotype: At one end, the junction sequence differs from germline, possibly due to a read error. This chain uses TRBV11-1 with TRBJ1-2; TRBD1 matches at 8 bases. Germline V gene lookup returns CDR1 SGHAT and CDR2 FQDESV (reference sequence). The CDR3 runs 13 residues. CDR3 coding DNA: TGTGACAGCAGTGGACAGGGAGGCTATGGCTACACCTTC. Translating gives CDSSGQGGYGYTF. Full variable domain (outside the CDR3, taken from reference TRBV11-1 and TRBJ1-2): EAEVAQSPRYKITEKSQAVAFWCDPISGHATLYWYRQILGQGPELLVQFQDESVVDDSQLPKDRFSAERLKGVDSTLKIQPAELGDSAMYLCDSSGQGGYGYTFGSGTRLTVV.

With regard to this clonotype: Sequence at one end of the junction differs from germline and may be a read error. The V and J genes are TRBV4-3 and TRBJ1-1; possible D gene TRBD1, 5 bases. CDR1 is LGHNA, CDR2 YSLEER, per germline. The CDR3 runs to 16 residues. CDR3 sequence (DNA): TGCGCCAGCAGCCAAGATAAGAGGGGCGTAAAGACTGAAGCTCTCTTT. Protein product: CASSQDKRGVKTEALF.

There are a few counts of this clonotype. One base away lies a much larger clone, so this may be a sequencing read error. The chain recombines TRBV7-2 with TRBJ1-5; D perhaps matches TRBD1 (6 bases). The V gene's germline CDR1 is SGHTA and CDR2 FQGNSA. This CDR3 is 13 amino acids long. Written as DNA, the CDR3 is TGTGCCAGCAGCTTTGGACAGTCACAGCCCCCGCATTTT. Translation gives CASSFGQSQPPHF.

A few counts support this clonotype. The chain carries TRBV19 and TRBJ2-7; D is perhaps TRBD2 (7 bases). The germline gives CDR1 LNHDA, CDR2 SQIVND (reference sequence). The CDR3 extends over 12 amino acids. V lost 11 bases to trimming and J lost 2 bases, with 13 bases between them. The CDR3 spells CAAGAGPYEQYF. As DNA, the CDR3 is TGTGCCGCGGGGGCTGGGCCCTACGAGCAGTACTTC.

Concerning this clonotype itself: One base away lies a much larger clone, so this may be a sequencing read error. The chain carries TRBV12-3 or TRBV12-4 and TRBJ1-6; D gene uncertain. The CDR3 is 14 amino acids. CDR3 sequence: CASSNSSYNSPLNF. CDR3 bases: TGTGCCAGCAGTAACAGCTCCTATAATTCACCCCTCAACTTT.

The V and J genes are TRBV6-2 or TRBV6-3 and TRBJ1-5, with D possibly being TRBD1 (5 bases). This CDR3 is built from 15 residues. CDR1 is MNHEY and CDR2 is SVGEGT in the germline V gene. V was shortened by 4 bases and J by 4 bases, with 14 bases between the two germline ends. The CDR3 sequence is CASSSQGEGNQPQHF. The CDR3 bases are TGTGCCAGCAGTTCTCAGGGAGAGGGGAATCAGCCCCAGCATTTT.

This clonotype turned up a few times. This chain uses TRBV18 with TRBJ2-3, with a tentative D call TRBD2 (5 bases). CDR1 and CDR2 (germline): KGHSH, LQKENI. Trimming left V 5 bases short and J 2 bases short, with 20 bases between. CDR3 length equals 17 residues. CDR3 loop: CASSDRRTGINTDTQYF. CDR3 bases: TGTGCCAGCTCAGATAGAAGGACTGGAATTAACACAGATACGCAGTATTTT.

The DNA of the CDR3 is TGTGCCAGCTCCGGGACAGCCTCCTACAATGAGCAGTTCTTC. Protein sequence: CASSGTASYNEQFF. The chain is built from TRBV6-1 and TRBJ2-1; 7 bases match TRBD1. The CDR3 consists of 14 residues. V lost 8 bases to trimming and J lost 0 bases; unmatched junction nucleotides: 4. Per the germline V gene, CDR1 is MNHNS and CDR2 is SASEGT.

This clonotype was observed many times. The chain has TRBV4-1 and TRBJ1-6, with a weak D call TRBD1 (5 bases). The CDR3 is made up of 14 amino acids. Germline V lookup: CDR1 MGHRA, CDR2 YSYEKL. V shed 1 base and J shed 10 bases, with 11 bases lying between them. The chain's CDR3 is CASSQGGDLSPLHF. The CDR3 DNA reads TGCGCCAGCAGCCAAGGGGGGGATTTATCACCCCTCCACTTT.

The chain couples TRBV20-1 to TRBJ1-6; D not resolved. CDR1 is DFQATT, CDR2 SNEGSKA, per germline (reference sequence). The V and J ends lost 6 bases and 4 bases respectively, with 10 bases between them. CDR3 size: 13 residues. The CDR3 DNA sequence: TGCAGTGCCTCTCCGGAGTATAATTCACCCCTCCACTTT. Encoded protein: CSASPEYNSPLHF.

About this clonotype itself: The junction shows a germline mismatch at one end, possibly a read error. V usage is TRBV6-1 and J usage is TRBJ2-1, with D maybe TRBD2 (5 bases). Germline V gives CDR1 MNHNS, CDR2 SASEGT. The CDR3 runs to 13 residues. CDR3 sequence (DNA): TGTGCCAGCAGGCAGATCCAGGCGGGTGAGCCGTTCTTC. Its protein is CASRQIQAGEPFF.

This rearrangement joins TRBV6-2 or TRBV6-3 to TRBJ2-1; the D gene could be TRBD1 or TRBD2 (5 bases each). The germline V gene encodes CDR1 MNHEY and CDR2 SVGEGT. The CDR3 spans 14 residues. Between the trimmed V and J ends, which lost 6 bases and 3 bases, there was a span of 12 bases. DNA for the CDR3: TGTGCCAGCAGCCCGACGGGGCTCTACAATGAGCAGTTCTTC. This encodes CASSPTGLYNEQFF.

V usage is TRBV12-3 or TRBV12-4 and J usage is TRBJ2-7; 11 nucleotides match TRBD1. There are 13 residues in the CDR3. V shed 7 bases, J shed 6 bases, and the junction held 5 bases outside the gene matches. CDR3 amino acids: CASIGTGGSEQYF. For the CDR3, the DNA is TGTGCCAGCATCGGGACAGGGGGTTCCGAGCAGTACTTC.

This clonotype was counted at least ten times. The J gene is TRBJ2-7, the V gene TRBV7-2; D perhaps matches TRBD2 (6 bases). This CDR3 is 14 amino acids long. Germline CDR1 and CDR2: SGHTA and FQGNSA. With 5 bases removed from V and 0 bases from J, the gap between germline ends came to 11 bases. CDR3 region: CASSPWGGSYEQYF. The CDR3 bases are TGTGCCAGCAGCCCCTGGGGAGGCTCCTACGAGCAGTACTTC.

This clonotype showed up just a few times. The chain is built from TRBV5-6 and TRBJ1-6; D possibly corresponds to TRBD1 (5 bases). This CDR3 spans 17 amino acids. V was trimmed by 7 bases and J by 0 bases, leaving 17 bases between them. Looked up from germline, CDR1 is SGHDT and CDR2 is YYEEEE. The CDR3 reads CASSPGRAGSYNSPLHF. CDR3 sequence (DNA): TGTGCCAGCTCTCCCGGCAGGGCCGGCTCCTATAATTCACCCCTCCACTTT.

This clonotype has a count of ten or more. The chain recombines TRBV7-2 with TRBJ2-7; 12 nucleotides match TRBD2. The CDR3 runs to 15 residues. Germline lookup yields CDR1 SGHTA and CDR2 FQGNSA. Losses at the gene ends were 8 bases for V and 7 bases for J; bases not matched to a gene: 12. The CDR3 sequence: CASVSGLAGLEEQYF. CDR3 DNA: TGTGCCAGCGTCTCGGGACTAGCGGGCTTGGAGGAGCAGTACTTC. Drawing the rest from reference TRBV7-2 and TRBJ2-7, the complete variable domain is GAGVSQSPSNKVTEKGKDVELRCDPISGHTALYWYRQSLGQGLEFLIYFQGNSAPDKSGLPSDRFSAERTGGSVSTLTIQRTQQEDSAVYLCASVSGLAGLEEQYFGPGTRLTVT.

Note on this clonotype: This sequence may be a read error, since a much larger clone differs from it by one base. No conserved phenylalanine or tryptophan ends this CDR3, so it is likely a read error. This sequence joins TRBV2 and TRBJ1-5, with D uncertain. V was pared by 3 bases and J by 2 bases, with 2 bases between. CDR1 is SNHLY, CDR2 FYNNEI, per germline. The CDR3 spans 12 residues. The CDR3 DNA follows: TGTGCCAGCAGTGACGGCAATCAGCCCCAGCATTGT. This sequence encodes CASSDGNQPQHC.